The 5 T cell receptor beta chains below were found in one sample sequenced in a study of T cell responses to AZD1222 COVID-19 vaccine. The repertoire was sequenced with immunoSEQ multiplex PCR; TCRdb's copy has only in-frame clones and lacks some. The table includes around 67,000 clones, about four fifths detected once. Material: peripheral blood, obtained 28 days after the second AZD1222 dose. The receptors here all came from an adult who received the AZD1222 COVID-19 vaccine.

The rearrangement joins TRBV7-8 to TRBJ2-1; D call uncertain. Germline lookup yields CDR1 SGHVS and CDR2 FQNEAQ. The CDR3 consists of 14 residues. Trimming pared 6 bases from V and 4 bases from J, leaving 13 bases between. The CDR3 loop reads CASRMDGLYNEQFF. The CDR3 DNA follows: TGTGCCAGCAGGATGGACGGTCTTTACAATGAGCAGTTCTTC.

This chain links TRBV5-5 with TRBJ2-1; D is possibly TRBD2 (5 bases). The CDR3 has 14 amino acids. Deletions cut 1 base from V and 12 bases from J, with 17 bases between. Germline V gene lookup returns CDR1 SGHKS and CDR2 YYEKEE (reference sequence). Here the CDR3 reads CASSLYLRFEGQFF. CDR3 DNA: TGTGCCAGCAGCTTGTACCTTCGTTTTGAGGGGCAGTTCTTC. The full variable domain, rest sourced from reference TRBV5-5 and TRBJ2-1, is DAGVTQSPTHLIKTRGQQVTLRCSPISGHKSVSWYQQVLGQGPQFIFQYYEKEERGRGNFPDRFSARQFPNYSSELNVNALLLGDSALYLCASSLYLRFEGQFFGPGTRLTVL.

The gene calls are TRBV20-1 and TRBJ1-4, with 9 bases lining up with TRBD1. The CDR3 extends over 15 amino acids. Germline lookup yields CDR1 DFQATT and CDR2 SNEGSKA (reference sequence). V was clipped by 3 bases and J by 5 bases; unmatched bases: 7. CDR3 amino acids: CSASRRDRVNEKLFF. The DNA of the CDR3 is TGCAGTGCTAGTAGGCGGGACAGGGTGAATGAAAAACTGTTTTTT.

J is TRBJ1-4 and V is TRBV11-2, with D perhaps matching TRBD1 (6 bases). Trimming took 1 base from V and 3 from J, leaving 6 bases between them. Germline-derived CDR1 and CDR2 are SGHAT and FQNNGV. The CDR3 loop spans 14 amino acids. CDR3 sequence: CASSLGQANEKLFF. In DNA form, the CDR3 reads TGTGCCAGCAGCTTAGGACAGGCTAATGAAAAACTGTTTTTT.

A single count supports this clone. The chain links TRBV12-2 to TRBJ1-1; TRBD1, the D gene given by the table, was not confirmed from the DNA. TRBV12-2 is termed a pseudogene. CDR3 size: 15 residues. The CDR3 protein is CASRLIGQRNTEAFF. CDR3 nucleotide sequence: TGTGCAAGTCGCTTAATCGGACAGAGGAACACTGAAGCTTTCTTT.